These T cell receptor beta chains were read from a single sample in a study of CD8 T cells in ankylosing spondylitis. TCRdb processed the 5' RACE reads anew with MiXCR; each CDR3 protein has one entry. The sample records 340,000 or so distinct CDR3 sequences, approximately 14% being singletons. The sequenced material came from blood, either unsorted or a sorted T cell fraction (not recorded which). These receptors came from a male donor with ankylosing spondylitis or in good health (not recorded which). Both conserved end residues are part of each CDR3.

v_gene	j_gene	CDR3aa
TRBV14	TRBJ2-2	CASSQGVERGNTGELFF
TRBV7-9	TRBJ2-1	CASSPQGEQFF
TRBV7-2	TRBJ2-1	CASSLALRSYNEQFF
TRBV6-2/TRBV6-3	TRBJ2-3	CASRKDTQYF
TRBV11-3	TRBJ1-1	CASSFIQLNTEAFF
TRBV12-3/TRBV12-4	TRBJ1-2	CASTTTPDYGYTF
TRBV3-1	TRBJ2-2	CASRPRGYLTGELFF
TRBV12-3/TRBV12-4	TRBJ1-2	CASTPGPTLGYGYTF
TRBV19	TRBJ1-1	CASTHPRDRGRRGEAFF
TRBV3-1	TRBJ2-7	CASSQVPQPYEQYF